These T cell receptor beta chains were read from a single sample in a study of blood T cells in healthy people across ages. TCRdb re-called the 5' RACE reads with MiXCR, one entry per CDR3 protein. The repertoire includes hundreds of thousands of distinct CDR3 sequences, approximately 49% of them detected once, and 25% to 35% sits in the top ten. The specimen sequenced was blood. These receptors originate from an older woman in good health. Both conserved end residues are part of each CDR3. Fields, in order: V gene, clone size, J gene, CDR3 protein. Where a row states a size, it is once, few, many or the class of an expanded clone; other rows omit it.

TRBV6-2/TRBV6-3	NA	TRBJ2-1	CASRDGPGLAGGNEQFF
TRBV6-5	NA	TRBJ2-5	CASSSRQAGETQYF
TRBV15	NA	TRBJ1-5	CATSRRLGFGSNQPQHF
TRBV4-2	NA	TRBJ2-6	CASSQFQGESSGANVLTF
TRBV14	few	TRBJ1-4	CASSQVMRAEKLFF
TRBV7-2	NA	TRBJ2-2	CASSFARGETGELFF
TRBV3-1	NA	TRBJ1-6	CASSQSGTGTGVRFLHF
TRBV6-5	NA	TRBJ2-7	CASSYGTSGSSSYEQYF
TRBV7-3	NA	TRBJ2-5	CASSLGSRQETQYF
TRBV27	NA	TRBJ2-3	CASSLLAITRTDTQYF
TRBV20-1	NA	TRBJ2-1	CSPILAGGDEQFF
TRBV11-1	NA	TRBJ2-1	CASSLSRGATYNEQFF
TRBV7-2	NA	TRBJ2-3	CASSRTSAYTDTQYF
TRBV9	NA	TRBJ2-3	CASSVATSGTSLGRTDTQYF
TRBV28	NA	TRBJ2-3	CVSSLVRSTDTQYF
TRBV7-9	NA	TRBJ2-7	CASSPPGQGNHEQYF